The clone carrying this TCR beta chain was counted a few times. The antigen remains unidentified. Unique molecular identifiers were built into the TCRbeta library. MiXCR, run by TCRdb on the PCR reads, gives a single entry per CDR3 protein. Among approximately 85,000 distinct CDR3 sequences listed, roughly a sixth were seen once. This record comes from a study of T-cell reconstitution after alpha-beta-depleted transplantation in children. Whole-study findings and limits: Once a year had passed after transplant, T-cell counts and diversity came mostly from newly produced T cells. Some patients showed high day-60 TCRbeta diversity, which derived from surviving recipient T cells and thymic progenitors. Several hundred expanded graft clones reportedly gave rise to the alpha-beta T cells present about two months after transplant.

CDR3 length: 14 residues. Trimming shortened V by 2 bases and J by 7 bases, and 12 bases separated the two germline ends. Germline CDR1 and CDR2: SGHVS and FQNEAQ. The rearrangement uses TRBV7-8 and TRBJ2-1; D may be TRBD1 or TRBD2 (6 bases each). Sequenced here: PBMCs, mostly from graft donor cells, sampled 180 days after TCRalphabeta/CD19-depleted stem cell transplant. This TCR derives from a male patient aged 2-15 years who had a stem cell transplant for acute lymphoblastic leukemia, so the T cells may come from the graft donor. CDR3 nucleotides: TGTGCCAGCAGCTTAATCCGAGGGGGGAATGAGCAGTTCTTC. This translates into CASSLIRGGNEQFF. Drawing the rest from reference TRBV7-8 and TRBJ2-1, the complete variable domain is GAGVSQSPRYKVAKRGQDVALRCDPISGHVSLFWYQQALGQGPEFLTYFQNEAQLDKSGLPSDRFFAERPEGSVSTLKIQRTQQEDSAVYLCASSLIRGGNEQFFGPGTRLTVL.